The clone carrying this TCR beta chain was observed many times. The sample comes from a study of CD8 T cells in ankylosing spondylitis. The CDR3 covers 12 residues. Germline trimming cut 0 bases from V and 14 bases from J; bases unmatched to any gene: 7. Looked up from germline, CDR1 is SGDLS and CDR2 is YYNGEE. TCRdb re-derived calls from the 5' RACE reads in MiXCR, one entry per CDR3 protein. The data hold 250,000 or so distinct CDR3 sequences, with 24% observed a single time. This chain uses TRBV9 with TRBJ1-2; 7 bases line up with TRBD1. The clonotype comes from a male donor with ankylosing spondylitis or in good health (not recorded which). The sequenced material came from blood, either unsorted or a sorted T cell fraction (not recorded which). The CDR3 reads CASSVDVRGKTF. CDR3 DNA sequence: TGTGCCAGCAGCGTAGACGTCAGGGGGAAAACCTTC.